The T cell receptor beta chain described here comes from a study of blood T cell repertoires in COVID-19. Study-wide background: Samples came from the United States, Italy and Spain, spanning acute and convalescent COVID-19. T cells, B-cell-depleted T cells, or PBMCs supplied cDNA or gDNA.

Authors' analysis steps: Scientists estimated how many nucleated cells there were by amplifying reference gene primers. The protocol was immunoSEQ multiplex PCR, while the TCRdb copy is restricted to in-frame clones and leaves out a portion. V and J calls plus clone size are reproduced from that table; the DNA served to infer D and trimming. The table records some 270,000 clones, approximately 89% of them present only once. This CDR3 spans 12 amino acids. Germline lookup yields CDR1 SGHNT and CDR2 YENEEA. V dropped 8 bases and J dropped 6 bases, with 13 bases sitting between them. The receptor comes from a woman aged 40 to 50 who had recovered from COVID-19. Sample: peripheral blood. The genes are TRBV11-3 and TRBJ2-5, with D maybe TRBD2 (5 bases). In DNA, the CDR3 is TGTGCCAGCGGGAGTTCCTTTCAGACCCAGTACTTC. Translation: CASGSSFQTQYF.